This is a list of T cell receptor beta chains from one sample in a study of blood T cell repertoires in COVID-19. Sequencing was performed with immunoSEQ multiplex PCR; in TCRdb, only in-frame clones are kept and a portion is missing. The sample gives over 95,000 clones, around 88% of which show up once; 19% is in the top ten. The sample consisted of peripheral blood. These receptors came from a human donor with acute or convalescent COVID-19. The donor label of this sample is uncertain. Each CDR3 is given without its conserved first and last residue.

V | CDR3
TRBV27 | ASSLRVAGKTGELF
TRBV7-3 | ASSSRGLAAGDTDTQY
TRBV7-9 | ASSRGTSGPKETQY
TRBV9 | ASSAGLGRNTEAF
TRBV7-9 | ASSLVRQGANAF
TRBV6-1 | ASSESAASYEQY
TRBV2 | ASTSLDGLYEQY
TRBV30 | AWREDRAFEKLF
TRBV3-1/TRBV3-2 | ASSTRLAGETQY
TRBV7-3 | ASSSRPTGGDKNIQY
TRBV6-5 | ASSYGGGLSYEQY
TRBV18 | ASSRLTGGVMDYGYT
TRBV18 | ASSPRGTNEKLF
TRBV3-1/TRBV3-2 | ASSRVHPRPWNIQY
TRBV14 | ASSQGLHYGYT
TRBV5-1 | ASSGSGMLAGELF
TRBV28 | ASSLLTGAVITEAF
TRBV21-1 | ASSKRPAGTYNEQF
TRBV11-2 | ASSITGGATQPQH
TRBV15 | ATSRDIAGGQY
TRBV2 | ASSEANGAYGYT
TRBV6-5 | ASRPTQGYEQY
TRBV21-1 | ASSKATRGRDGYT
TRBV7-2 | ASSLASSADTQY
TRBV6-2/TRBV6-3 | ASSMGTGEQF
TRBV15 | ATSRGRVGGNTEAF
TRBV11-1 | ASSYSTGVDEKLF
TRBV28 | ASTTPGLAGVVPYEQY
TRBV6-5 | ASKETGAETQY
TRBV28 | ASSLPQTANEKLF
TRBV27 | ASRQGNMNTEAF
TRBV7-2 | ASSLRTAYTEAF
TRBV6-5 | ASTSVENQPQH
TRBV7-8 | ASSRWSETQY
TRBV18 | ASSPSQNEKLF
TRBV4-3 | ASSQDYTSGGANEQF
TRBV10-3 | AISPGQSQPQH
TRBV7-2 | ASSLVGGTSYEQY
TRBV7-9 | ASSLVRGIHGYT
TRBV7-9 | ASSSGSYNSGNTIY
TRBV28 | ASEGAGELF
TRBV7-2 | ASSFRGTGELF
TRBV18 | ASSLGSKPEQY
TRBV4-3 | ASSQDGSSSSANTGELF
TRBV28 | ASSSGGLGGLYEQY
TRBV4-1 | ASSQLAGVGEQF
TRBV6-4 | ASSPWGVKDSGANVLT
TRBV19 | ASSFSGSSLANEQF